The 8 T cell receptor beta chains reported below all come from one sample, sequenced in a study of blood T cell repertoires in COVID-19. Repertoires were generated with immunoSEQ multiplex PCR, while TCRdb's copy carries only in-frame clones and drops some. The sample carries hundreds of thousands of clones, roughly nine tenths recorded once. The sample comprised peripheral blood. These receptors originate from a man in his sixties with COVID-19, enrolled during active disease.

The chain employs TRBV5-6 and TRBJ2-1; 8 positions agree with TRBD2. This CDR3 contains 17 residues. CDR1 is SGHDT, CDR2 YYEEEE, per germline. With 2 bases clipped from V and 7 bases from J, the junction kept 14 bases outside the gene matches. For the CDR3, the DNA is TGTGCCAGCAGCTTTGGAAGGGCGAGCGGGAGACGAAATGAGCAGTTCTTC. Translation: CASSFGRASGRRNEQFF.

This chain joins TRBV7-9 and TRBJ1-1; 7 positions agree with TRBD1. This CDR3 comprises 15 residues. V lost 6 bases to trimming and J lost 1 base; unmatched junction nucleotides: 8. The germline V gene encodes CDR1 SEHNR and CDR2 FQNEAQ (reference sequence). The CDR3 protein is CASSPNRQGNTEAFF. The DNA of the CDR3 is TGTGCCAGCAGTCCGAACCGACAGGGGAACACTGAAGCTTTCTTT.

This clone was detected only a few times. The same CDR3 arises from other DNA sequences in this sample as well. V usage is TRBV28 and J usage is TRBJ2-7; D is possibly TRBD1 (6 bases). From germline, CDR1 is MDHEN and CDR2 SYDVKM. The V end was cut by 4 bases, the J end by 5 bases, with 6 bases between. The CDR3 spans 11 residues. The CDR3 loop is CASSYRDEQYF. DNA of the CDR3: TGTGCCAGCAGTTACAGGGACGAGCAGTACTTC.

The CDR3 is CATQKRDRGNSPLHF. CDR3 nucleotides: TGTGCTACACAGAAGCGGGACAGGGGAAATTCACCCCTCCACTTT. V is TRBV19 and J is TRBJ1-6; TRBD1 agrees at 10 bases. The germline V gene encodes CDR1 LNHDA and CDR2 SQIVND (reference sequence). The CDR3 runs 15 residues.

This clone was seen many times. The CDR3 loop is CASSQDRDRVVYGYTF. CDR3 coding DNA: TGTGCCAGCAGTCAAGACCGGGACAGGGTCGTCTATGGCTACACCTTC. The genes are TRBV6-2 or TRBV6-3 and TRBJ1-2; 9 nucleotides agree with TRBD1. V shed 5 bases and J 4 bases; nucleotides not matched to a gene: 11. The CDR3 consists of 16 residues. CDR1 MNHEY and CDR2 SVGEGT come from the germline V gene.

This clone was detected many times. This CDR3 reads CASSLSIGTGEAFF. In DNA, the CDR3 is TGTGCCAGCAGTTTATCGATCGGAACAGGGGAAGCTTTCTTT. The chain has TRBV27 and TRBJ1-1; D may be TRBD1 (6 bases). Germline CDR1 is MNHEY and CDR2 is SMNVEV (reference sequence). This CDR3 contains 14 residues. The V and J ends lost 0 bases and 8 bases respectively, with 13 bases between them.

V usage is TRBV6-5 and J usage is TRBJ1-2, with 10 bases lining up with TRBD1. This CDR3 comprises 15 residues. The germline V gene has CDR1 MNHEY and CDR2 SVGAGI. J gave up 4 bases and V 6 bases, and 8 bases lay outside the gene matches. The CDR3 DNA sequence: TGTGCCAGCAGGAGGGGGGACAGGGGTGGCTATGGCTACACCTTC. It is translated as CASRRGDRGGYGYTF.

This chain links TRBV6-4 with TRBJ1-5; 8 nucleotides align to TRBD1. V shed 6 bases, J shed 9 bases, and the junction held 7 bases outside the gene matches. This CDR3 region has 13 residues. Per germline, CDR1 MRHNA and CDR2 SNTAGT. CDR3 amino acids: CASSRDRRSPQHF. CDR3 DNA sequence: TGTGCCAGCAGCCGGGACAGGCGTTCGCCCCAGCATTTT.